A single sample gave rise to the 32 T cell receptor beta chains below, sequenced in a study of blood T cell repertoires in COVID-19 (dated by TCRdb to 2018 to 2020). The receptor library was made with the immunoSEQ multiplex PCR assay. Entries here come from immuneACCESS through TCRdb and include only in-frame sequences with V and J called. Some clones fail to appear in such tables; in the studies checked, an unresolved V gene covers under half of the shortfall, and the cause of the remainder is unknown. The sample table holds around 100,000 clones, of which 92% were seen once. The ten largest clones capture approximately 5.7% of the sample. Sequenced input: peripheral blood. The receptors derive from a man aged 50 to 60 with active COVID-19.

Written as DNA, the CDR3 is TGTGCCAGCAGTTTCAATCCCTACCCGGATGGCTACACCTTC. This codes for CASSFNPYPDGYTF. The V gene is TRBV27, the J gene TRBJ1-2; D unclear. The CDR3 has 14 residues. V was cut by 3 bases and J by 6 bases, with 14 bases left in between. The V gene's germline CDR1 is MNHEY and CDR2 SMNVEV (reference sequence).

The V gene is TRBV29-1, the J gene TRBJ1-1, with 9 nucleotides matching TRBD1. This CDR3 contains 13 residues. The J segment lost 5 bases and the V segment lost 7 bases, leaving 8 bases of the junction unmatched. Germline V gene data show CDR1 as SQVTM and CDR2 as ANQGSEA. The CDR3 spells CSAAQGARTEAFF. CDR3 nucleotide sequence: TGCAGCGCCGCACAGGGGGCGAGGACTGAAGCTTTCTTT.

The chain combines TRBV6-6 with TRBJ2-2; 7 bases align to TRBD1. The CDR3 consists of 15 residues. Germline V gene lookup returns CDR1 MNHNY and CDR2 SVGAGI (reference sequence). The V gene end was trimmed by 6 bases and the J gene end by 1 base; junction bases not matched to a gene: 5. In nucleotides, the CDR3 is TGTGCCAGCAGCGGGACAGATAAGAACACCGGGGAGCTGTTTTTT. It yields the protein CASSGTDKNTGELFF.

The chain employs TRBV10-3 and TRBJ2-7; weak D call: TRBD1 (5 bases). Germline loops: CDR1 ENHRY, CDR2 SYGVKD. With 11 bases removed from V and 5 bases from J, the gap between germline ends came to 16 bases. There are 12 residues in the CDR3. The CDR3 spells CASRGRGDEQYF. The CDR3 nucleotides read TGTGCCTCAAGGGGAAGGGGCGACGAGCAGTACTTC.

This chain uses TRBV3-1 (or the pseudogene TRBV3-2) with TRBJ2-7; D perhaps matches TRBD2 (5 bases). The CDR3 totals 13 residues. Germline V lookup: CDR1 LGHDT, CDR2 YNNKEL (reference sequence). The V end lost 4 bases, the J end lost 9 bases, and 16 bases lay between the germline ends. In DNA form, the CDR3 reads TGTGCCAGCAGCCCACGACTATACGAGCGGCAGTACTTC. It encodes CASSPRLYERQYF.

This chain links TRBV30 with TRBJ1-5, with a weak D call TRBD1 (6 bases). Germline V CDR1 and CDR2: GTSNPN, SVGIG (reference sequence). V was cut by 0 bases and J by 7 bases, with 10 bases left in between. This CDR3 contains 13 residues. CDR3 sequence reads: CAWSVGGEQPQHF. In DNA, the CDR3 is TGTGCCTGGAGTGTAGGGGGGGAGCAGCCCCAGCATTTT.

The CDR3, as DNA: TGTGCCAGCAGCCACTTTGGGAGCGGGAGTCGAGAGACCCAGTACTTC. It codes for CASSHFGSGSRETQYF. The gene calls are TRBV3-1 (or the pseudogene TRBV3-2) and TRBJ2-5; 8 bases are shared with TRBD2. V shed 3 bases and J 4 bases; nucleotides not matched to a gene: 10. In germline, CDR1 is LGHDT, CDR2 YNNKEL (reference sequence). The CDR3 contains 16 residues.

The chain links TRBV3-1 (or the pseudogene TRBV3-2) to TRBJ2-1; D uncertain. V lost 1 base to trimming and J lost 1 base, with 14 bases between them. Germline V gene data show CDR1 as LGHDT and CDR2 as YNNKEL (reference sequence). CDR3 size: 17 residues. The DNA of the CDR3 is TGTGCCAGCAGCCAAGCCCCAGAGATACTATCCTACAATGAGCAGTTCTTC. The encoded protein is CASSQAPEILSYNEQFF.

V gene TRBV11-1 combines with J gene TRBJ1-1; a weak D match, TRBD1 (6 bases). This CDR3 has 14 amino acids. V dropped 5 bases and J dropped 0 bases, with 10 bases sitting between them. Germline CDR1 SGHAT, CDR2 FQDESV (reference sequence). The CDR3 coding sequence is TGTGCCAGCAGCCCCTGGACAGTGAACACTGAAGCTTTCTTT. It codes for CASSPWTVNTEAFF.

V gene TRBV29-1 combines with J gene TRBJ2-2, with a tentative D call TRBD1 (6 bases). Germline-derived CDR1 and CDR2 are SQVTM and ANQGSEA. V lost 4 bases, J lost 3 bases, and 18 bases lay in between. The CDR3 has 16 residues. The CDR3 DNA sequence: TGCAGCGTTGGGGGGCCGGGGCGCTCAGACACCGGGGAGCTGTTTTTT. Translation: CSVGGPGRSDTGELFF.

The J gene is TRBJ2-1, the V gene TRBV4-1, with 8 bases matching TRBD1. The germline V gene has CDR1 MGHRA and CDR2 YSYEKL. CDR3 length equals 16 residues. Trimming took 0 bases from V and 4 from J; bases not matched to a gene: 5. CDR3 sequence: CASSQEGRQGYNEQFF. CDR3 bases: TGCGCCAGCAGCCAAGAGGGTAGACAGGGGTACAATGAGCAGTTCTTC.

The V gene is TRBV20-1, the J gene TRBJ2-5; perhaps TRBD2 as D (6 bases). Trimming took off 3 bases at V and 2 bases at J, with 16 bases between the two ends. The CDR3 covers 15 residues. Germline loops: CDR1 DFQATT, CDR2 SNEGSKA (reference sequence). The CDR3: CSASFGTRTQETQYF. Here the CDR3 DNA reads TGCAGTGCTAGTTTCGGGACTCGAACGCAAGAGACCCAGTACTTC.

The CDR3, as DNA: TGTGCCAGCAGAAACGGGGGGCAGCCCCAGCATTTT. Its protein is CASRNGGQPQHF. V and J are TRBV28 and TRBJ1-5, with D possibly matching TRBD1 (5 bases). The CDR3 contains 12 residues. Looked up from germline, CDR1 is MDHEN and CDR2 is SYDVKM. V dropped 6 bases and J dropped 7 bases, with 10 bases sitting between them.

This chain links TRBV29-1 with TRBJ1-1; TRBD1 matches at 7 bases. CDR1 is SQVTM and CDR2 is ANQGSEA in the germline V gene. The CDR3 spans 13 residues. The ends lost 4 bases at V and 1 base at J; junction bases unmatched: 3. The CDR3 region is CSVASGGNTEAFF. In DNA, the CDR3 is TGCAGCGTTGCCTCAGGGGGGAACACTGAAGCTTTCTTT.

The chain's CDR3 is CASSLGTVTAGYTF. The DNA for the CDR3 is TGCGCCAGCAGCCTCGGGACAGTAACCGCTGGCTACACCTTC. The V and J genes are TRBV5-1 and TRBJ1-2, with 7 bases identical to TRBD1. This CDR3 is built from 14 residues. The trim removed 4 bases at V and 7 bases at J, leaving 10 bases unmatched. Germline CDR1 and CDR2: SGHRS and YFSETQ.

V and J are TRBV5-1 and TRBJ2-5; D perhaps matches TRBD2 (6 bases). Trimming pared 1 base from V and 4 bases from J, leaving 11 bases between. Germline V gene data show CDR1 as SGHRS and CDR2 as YFSETQ. CDR3 length equals 14 residues. The CDR3 DNA follows: TGCGCCAGCAGCTTGCCGGGACTCGGAGAGACCCAGTACTTC. Translating it yields CASSLPGLGETQYF.

Regarding this clone: The same CDR3 is also encoded by other DNA sequences in this sample. The chain employs TRBV30 and TRBJ2-7; no clear D gene. This CDR3 contains 13 residues. V was pared by 1 base and J by 0 bases, with 7 bases between. Germline-derived CDR1 and CDR2 are GTSNPN and SVGIG (reference sequence). The CDR3 here is CAWSETVSYEQYF. The CDR3 DNA reads TGTGCCTGGAGTGAAACAGTCTCCTACGAGCAGTACTTC. The full variable domain, completed using reference TRBV30 and TRBJ2-7, is SQTIHQWPATLVQPVGSPLSLECTVEGTSNPNLYWYRQAAGRGLQLLFYSVGIGQISSEVPQNLSASRPQDRQFILSSKKLLLSDSGFYLCAWSETVSYEQYFGPGTRLTVT.

The rearrangement joins TRBV15 to TRBJ2-5, with 7 bases that match TRBD2. The CDR3 has 18 residues. V was pared by 0 bases and J by 5 bases, with 15 bases of the junction left unmatched. Looked up from germline, CDR1 is LNHNV and CDR2 is YYDKDF (reference sequence). Here the CDR3 reads CATSRDGGGRESRETQYF. CDR3 bases: TGTGCCACCAGCAGAGATGGGGGGGGACGGGAGTCGCGGGAGACCCAGTACTTC. Together with reference TRBV15 and TRBJ2-5, the CDR3 gives the full variable domain: DAMVIQNPRYQVTQFGKPVTLSCSQTLNHNVMYWYQQKSSQAPKLLFHYYDKDFNNEADTPDNFQSRRPNTSFCFLDIRSPGLGDTAMYLCATSRDGGGRESRETQYFGPGTRLLVL.

The V gene is TRBV7-2, the J gene TRBJ2-2, with 9 bases lining up with TRBD2. With V trimmed by 5 bases and J by 0 bases, 4 bases remained unmatched. In germline, CDR1 is SGHTA, CDR2 FQGNSA. CDR3 length: 16 residues. The CDR3 loop is CASSILAGANTGELFF. Here the CDR3 DNA reads TGTGCCAGCAGCATTTTAGCGGGGGCGAACACCGGGGAGCTGTTTTTT.

The V gene is TRBV28, the J gene TRBJ2-1; 8 nucleotides align to TRBD2. This CDR3 region has 14 residues. The V segment lost 1 base and the J segment 7 bases; nucleotides outside the gene matches: 3. Germline V gene sequence: CDR1 MDHEN, CDR2 SYDVKM. CDR3 region: CASSLSSGRNEQFF. CDR3 nucleotides: TGTGCCAGCAGTTTATCTAGCGGGCGAAATGAGCAGTTCTTC.

J is TRBJ1-4 and V is TRBV28; D is perhaps TRBD1 (5 bases). Trimming stripped 4 bases from V and 5 bases from J, with 5 bases between. Germline V lookup: CDR1 MDHEN, CDR2 SYDVKM. The CDR3 covers 12 residues. The CDR3: CASSSGNEKLFF. The DNA for the CDR3 is TGTGCCAGCAGTTCAGGGAATGAAAAACTGTTTTTT.

V usage is TRBV18 and J usage is TRBJ2-1; TRBD1 matches at 10 bases. Unmatched junction bases numbered 7, after V lost 3 bases and J lost 2 bases. The CDR3 runs to 17 residues. Germline V gives CDR1 KGHSH, CDR2 LQKENI. The CDR3 sequence is CASSPSQGTGAYNEQFF. In DNA, the CDR3 is TGTGCCAGCTCACCCAGCCAGGGGACAGGGGCCTACAATGAGCAGTTCTTC.

This clone appeared a few times. The genes are TRBV7-9 and TRBJ1-5; tentative D call: TRBD1 (6 bases). Between the trimmed V and J ends, which lost 2 bases and 4 bases, there was a span of 9 bases. The CDR3 is 14 residues long. Germline V gene data show CDR1 as SEHNR and CDR2 as FQNEAQ (reference sequence). The CDR3 region is CASSLQGSNQPQHF. In DNA form, the CDR3 reads TGTGCCAGCAGCTTACAGGGGTCGAATCAGCCCCAGCATTTT.

This clone was found once. The V call is TRBV7-2, the J call TRBJ2-3, with D perhaps TRBD2 (5 bases). Germline V lookup: CDR1 SGHTA, CDR2 FQGNSA. V shed 5 bases and J shed 10 bases, with 22 bases lying between them. This CDR3 comprises 15 residues. The chain's CDR3 is CASSSVSSGILAQYF. Here the CDR3 DNA reads TGTGCCAGCAGCAGTGTATCTTCCGGGATCTTGGCGCAGTATTTT.

V and J are TRBV4-2 and TRBJ1-5; TRBD1 aligns across 11 bases. V dropped 2 bases and J dropped 6; count of bases not matched to a gene: 6. The V gene's germline CDR1 is LGHNA and CDR2 YNFKEQ. The CDR3 length is 16 residues. The CDR3 nucleotides are TGTGCCAGCAGCCAACTGGGACAGGGGGATACTCAGCCCCAGCATTTT. Its translation: CASSQLGQGDTQPQHF.

The rearrangement joins TRBV5-1 to TRBJ1-2; no clear D. V was cut by 3 bases and J by 3 bases, with 12 bases left in between. The CDR3 has 14 amino acids. CDR1 and CDR2 (germline): SGHRS, YFSETQ. The CDR3 loop is CASSSAGLYYGYTF. For the CDR3, the DNA is TGCGCCAGCAGCTCGGCTGGGCTGTACTATGGCTACACCTTC.

The chain joins TRBV5-1 to TRBJ2-1; TRBD2 aligns across 11 bases. In germline, CDR1 is SGHRS, CDR2 YFSETQ. With V trimmed by 0 bases and J by 9 bases, 5 bases remained unmatched. This CDR3 spans 15 amino acids. The CDR3 DNA reads TGCGCCAGCAGCTTGGGGCTAGCGGGAGGTACTGAGCAGTTCTTC. Translation gives CASSLGLAGGTEQFF.

The gene calls are TRBV19 and TRBJ1-2, with D possibly matching TRBD1 (6 bases). V was trimmed by 6 bases and J by 7 bases, leaving 18 bases between them. The CDR3 consists of 14 residues. Germline V gives CDR1 LNHDA, CDR2 SQIVND (reference sequence). CDR3 sequence (DNA): TGTGCCAGTAGAAGGGACACCATTTCGGGTGGCTACACCTTC. This encodes CASRRDTISGGYTF.

The chain combines TRBV23-1 with TRBJ2-2, with a tentative D call TRBD2 (6 bases). TRBV23-1 belongs to the ORF category, with a function that is uncertain. V dropped 0 bases and J dropped 9 bases, with 14 bases sitting between them. The CDR3 has 15 amino acids. This chain's CDR3 is CASSQSELGGRELFF. In nucleotides, the CDR3 is TGCGCCAGCAGTCAATCGGAGCTCGGGGGTAGGGAGCTGTTTTTT.

The rearrangement uses TRBV15 and TRBJ2-5, with 10 bases fitting TRBD2. The CDR3 is 15 amino acids. Per the germline V gene, CDR1 is LNHNV and CDR2 is YYDKDF (reference sequence). The V gene end was trimmed by 2 bases and the J gene end by 2 bases; junction bases not matched to a gene: 2. The DNA for the CDR3 is TGTGCCACCAGCAGATGGACTAGCGGACAAGAGACCCAGTACTTC. It specifies CATSRWTSGQETQYF.

This chain connects TRBV7-2 to TRBJ2-3; TRBD2 is a possible D gene (6 bases). V was trimmed by 5 bases and J by 0 bases, leaving 12 bases between them. This CDR3 spans 15 amino acids. CDR1 is SGHTA and CDR2 is FQGNSA in the germline V gene. The CDR3 sequence: CASSPGRHSTDTQYF. CDR3 DNA: TGTGCCAGCAGCCCTGGGAGGCATAGCACAGATACGCAGTATTTT. The variable domain in full, completed from reference TRBV7-2 and TRBJ2-3, reads GAGVSQSPSNKVTEKGKDVELRCDPISGHTALYWYRQSLGQGLEFLIYFQGNSAPDKSGLPSDRFSAERTGGSVSTLTIQRTQQEDSAVYLCASSPGRHSTDTQYFGPGTRLTVL.

The chain recombines TRBV29-1 with TRBJ1-2; 8 positions match TRBD1. V gave up 6 bases and J gave up 4 bases; unmatched junction bases: 13. This CDR3 region has 15 residues. CDR1 and CDR2 (germline): SQVTM, ANQGSEA. CDR3 nucleotide sequence: TGCAGCGTGGCCGGGACAGGAGTTTCACTCTATGGCTACACCTTC. Translation gives CSVAGTGVSLYGYTF. Using reference TRBV29-1 and TRBJ1-2 for the parts outside the CDR3, the full variable domain is SAVISQKPSRDICQRGTSLTIQCQVDSQVTMMFWYRQQPGQSLTLIATANQGSEATYESGFVIDKFPISRPNLTFSTLTVSNMSPEDSSIYLCSVAGTGVSLYGYTFGSGTRLTVV.